This is a list of T cell receptor beta chains from one sample in a study of human T cells and chemical hapten exposure. TCRdb re-called the RACE reads with MiXCR, one entry per CDR3 protein. The table shows approximately 97,000 distinct CDR3 sequences, with 9.5% to 12% occurring only once. Sequencing was performed on whole blood, taken in connection with sensitization to the hapten diphenylcyclopropenone (DPC). The receptors shown here come from a woman in her forties with alopecia areata. Some clones in this sample may be carry-over from other donors' samples. Each CDR3 is given with its conserved first and last residue. The D gene is left open where the match is weak. A row's size may be missing; if present it is once, few, many or a size class.

TRBV18	few	TRBJ2-5	-	CASSGGVVQETQYF	TGTGCCAGCTCAGGAGGAGTTGTACAAGAGACCCAGTACTTC
TRBV20-1	few	TRBJ2-2	-	CSASNRAEGGELFF	TGCAGTGCTAGTAACAGGGCGGAGGGCGGGGAGCTGTTTTTT
TRBV29-1	-	TRBJ1-1	-	CSVEQDTWTEAFF	TGCAGCGTTGAACAGGACACGTGGACTGAAGCTTTCTTT
TRBV6-5	-	TRBJ2-3	TRBD1	CASSYRDRGQDTQYF	TGTGCCAGCAGCTACCGGGACAGGGGCCAAGATACGCAGTATTTT
TRBV6-2/TRBV6-3	-	TRBJ1-5	-	CASSYSGTRSWNQPQHF	TGTGCCAGCAGTTACTCAGGGACCCGAAGTTGGAATCAGCCCCAGCATTTT
TRBV6-2/TRBV6-3	-	TRBJ2-1	TRBD2	CASSYSAGLPTGEQFF	TGTGCCAGCAGTTACTCAGCGGGACTCCCGACGGGTGAGCAGTTCTTC
TRBV15	-	TRBJ2-5	-	CATSRGTAGETQYF	TGTGCCACCAGCCGCGGCACCGCGGGGGAGACCCAGTACTTC
TRBV19	many	TRBJ1-5	-	CASSPTGFGQPQHF	TGTGCCAGTAGTCCCACAGGGTTTGGTCAGCCCCAGCATTTT
TRBV12-3/TRBV12-4	few	TRBJ2-2	TRBD2	CASSLAASGAKGELFF	TGTGCCAGCAGTTTAGCGGCTAGCGGGGCCAAAGGGGAGCTGTTTTTT
TRBV7-3	-	TRBJ1-1	-	CASRQNTDRNTEAFF	TGTGCCAGCAGACAAAACACGGACAGAAACACTGAAGCTTTCTTT
TRBV19	-	TRBJ2-7	-	CASSIDLSASGAYEQYF	TGTGCCAGTAGTATAGATCTATCGGCTAGTGGAGCCTACGAGCAGTACTTC
TRBV18	many	TRBJ2-1	-	CASSPPDRTNEQFF	TGTGCCAGCTCACCACCCGACAGAACCAATGAGCAGTTCTTC
TRBV6-1	many	TRBJ1-3	TRBD1	CASSADRGSSGNTIYF	TGTGCCAGCAGTGCGGACAGGGGAAGCTCTGGAAACACCATATATTTT
TRBV5-4	-	TRBJ2-3	TRBD2	CASRGLAGTPKADTQYF	TGTGCCAGCAGGGGACTAGCGGGAACTCCTAAGGCAGATACGCAGTATTTT
TRBV7-2	-	TRBJ2-4	-	CASSLDGIQYF	TGTGCCAGCAGCTTAGACGGCATTCAGTACTTC
TRBV29-1	few	TRBJ1-5	TRBD1	CSVAGGTGNQPQHF	TGCAGCGTTGCCGGCGGGACAGGCAATCAGCCCCAGCATTTT
TRBV2	-	TRBJ2-7	-	CASTITGAGGGEQYF	TGTGCCAGCACCATAACCGGGGCAGGAGGTGGCGAGCAGTACTTC
TRBV7-2	-	TRBJ2-3	-	CASSPTSTDTQYF	TGTGCCAGCAGCCCAACTAGCACAGATACGCAGTATTTT
TRBV9	few	TRBJ2-7	-	CASSVGAGTYEQYF	TGTGCCAGCAGCGTAGGGGCAGGAACCTACGAGCAGTACTTC
TRBV20-1	many	TRBJ1-1	TRBD1	CSAPDPGQGNTEAFF	TGCAGTGCCCCGGACCCGGGACAGGGGAACACTGAAGCTTTCTTT
TRBV7-2	few	TRBJ2-3	-	CASRLPGAADTQYF	TGTGCCAGCAGGTTACCCGGGGCGGCAGATACGCAGTATTTT
TRBV20-1	-	TRBJ2-3	TRBD1	CSARRTGSTDTQYF	TGCAGTGCTAGAAGGACAGGGAGCACAGATACGCAGTATTTT
TRBV7-2	many	TRBJ1-1	-	CASSPRAEAFF	TGTGCCAGCAGCCCCCGCGCTGAAGCTTTCTTT
TRBV18	-	TRBJ2-7	-	CASSPQGLFDEQYF	TGTGCCAGCTCACCTCAGGGCCTCTTTGACGAGCAGTACTTC
TRBV2	-	TRBJ2-2	-	CATGSGELFF	TGTGCCACGGGGTCCGGGGAGCTGTTTTTT
TRBV6-5	few	TRBJ1-6	-	CASRAPDRSYNSPLHF	TGTGCCAGCAGGGCCCCAGACCGCTCCTATAATTCACCCCTCCACTTT
TRBV19	few	TRBJ2-4	TRBD2	CASSIARRTSGPLAKNIQYF	TGTGCCAGTAGTATAGCCCGCCGGACTAGCGGGCCCCTAGCCAAAAACATTCAGTACTTC
TRBV20-1	few	TRBJ2-3	-	CSSGVTDTQYF	TGCAGTTCCGGGGTTACAGATACGCAGTATTTT
TRBV7-2	-	TRBJ2-7	-	CASSFPPRSLHEQYF	TGTGCCAGCAGCTTCCCCCCCCGGAGTCTCCACGAGCAGTACTTC
TRBV3-1	-	TRBJ2-3	TRBD2	CASSPLASGKTDTQYF	TGTGCCAGCAGCCCTCTTGCTAGCGGGAAAACAGATACGCAGTATTTT
TRBV20-1	once	TRBJ1-1	-	CSARVPGINTEAFF	TGCAGTGCTAGAGTTCCGGGGATCAACACTGAAGCTTTCTTT
TRBV4-3	many	TRBJ2-7	-	CASSQEAPGPYEQYF	TGCGCCAGCAGCCAAGAGGCGCCTGGTCCCTACGAGCAGTACTTC
TRBV9	many	TRBJ2-5	-	CASSPPEFSGTQYF	TGTGCCAGCAGCCCTCCGGAATTCAGCGGGACCCAGTACTTC
TRBV27	many	TRBJ2-4	-	CASSLSTGPGNIQYF	TGTGCCAGCAGTTTATCCACAGGGCCGGGGAACATTCAGTACTTC
TRBV20-1	few	TRBJ1-6	-	CSARLTDHSPLHF	TGCAGTGCTAGACTAACCGATCACTCACCCCTCCACTTT
TRBV19	-	TRBJ2-3	-	CASSMDLGGHSITDTQYF	TGTGCCAGTAGTATGGATCTAGGGGGACACTCAATCACAGATACGCAGTATTTT
TRBV7-2	many	TRBJ2-3	-	CASSLVPRADTQYF	TGTGCCAGCAGCTTAGTCCCTCGGGCAGATACGCAGTATTTT
TRBV29-1	few	TRBJ2-5	-	CSVGLSSQETQYF	TGCAGCGTGGGACTTTCCAGTCAAGAGACCCAGTACTTC
TRBV10-2	few	TRBJ1-2	TRBD1	CASSGDRGRRDYGYTF	TGCGCCAGCAGTGGGGACAGGGGGCGAAGGGATTATGGCTACACCTTC
TRBV30	-	TRBJ1-5	-	CAWSVRTASNQPQHF	TGTGCCTGGAGTGTCCGGACCGCTAGCAATCAGCCCCAGCATTTT
TRBV7-3	many	TRBJ2-5	-	CASSRTGVLQSETQYF	TGTGCCAGCAGCCGGACCGGCGTGTTACAGTCGGAGACCCAGTACTTC
TRBV10-3	many	TRBJ1-3	-	CAISEFGTAVSGNTIYF	TGTGCCATCAGTGAGTTCGGGACGGCTGTCTCTGGAAACACCATATATTTT
TRBV6-2/TRBV6-3	-	TRBJ1-4	-	CASSRRTDPNEKLFF	TGTGCCAGCAGTCGGAGGACGGATCCGAACGAAAAACTGTTTTTT
TRBV20-1	few	TRBJ2-1	TRBD2	CSAPQTSGLYNEQFF	TGCAGTGCTCCCCAGACTAGCGGGCTCTACAATGAGCAGTTCTTC
TRBV20-1	many	TRBJ2-7	-	CSARGVPGGLGYEQYF	TGCAGTGCTAGAGGGGTGCCCGGGGGGCTAGGTTACGAGCAGTACTTC
TRBV20-1	many	TRBJ1-5	TRBD1	CSATGQGNAGYQPQHF	TGCAGTGCAACGGGACAGGGGAATGCGGGCTACCAGCCCCAGCATTTT
TRBV6-6	few	TRBJ2-4	TRBD1	CASSPPGQGDNIQYF	TGTGCCAGCAGTCCTCCGGGACAGGGTGATAACATTCAGTACTTC
TRBV7-4	many	TRBJ2-1	-	CATSKPGPPTSYNEQFF	TGTGCCACCTCAAAGCCGGGACCTCCGACCTCCTACAATGAGCAGTTCTTC
TRBV29-1	many	TRBJ2-3	-	CSVEGGGSTDTQYF	TGCAGCGTTGAGGGGGGTGGTAGCACAGATACGCAGTATTTT
TRBV6-1	few	TRBJ2-1	-	CASRELDSYNEQFF	TGTGCCAGCAGAGAACTTGACAGCTACAATGAGCAGTTCTTC
TRBV18	many	TRBJ2-5	-	CASSPVQETQYF	TGTGCCAGCTCACCAGTACAAGAGACCCAGTACTTC
TRBV7-2	many	TRBJ2-1	-	CASSLNGAGYNEQFF	TGTGCCAGCAGCTTAAACGGGGCCGGGTACAATGAGCAGTTCTTC
TRBV11-3	few	TRBJ2-3	TRBD2	CASSLDRDGRVPDTQYF	TGTGCCAGCAGCTTAGATCGGGACGGGAGGGTACCGGATACGCAGTATTTT
TRBV9	many	TRBJ1-5	TRBD1	CASSPGQKYQPQHF	TGTGCCAGCAGCCCGGGACAGAAATATCAGCCCCAGCATTTT